The rows below give T cell receptor beta chains drawn from one sample of a study of T cells in Graves' hyperthyroidism and ophthalmopathy. One entry per CDR3 protein results from TCRdb running MiXCR on the multiplex PCR reads. Among 90,000 to 120,000 distinct CDR3 sequences listed, approximately 15% were seen once. The specimen sequenced was blood. These receptors were obtained from a woman in her 50s with Graves' hyperthyroidism. CDR3s include the opening cysteine and the closing phenylalanine or tryptophan. A D gene is named only where the DNA matches it firmly. Clone size is stated in some rows and not others, as once, few, many or a class when expanded.

V	J	size	D	DNA	CDR3
TRBV20-1	TRBJ2-1	.	TRBD2	TGCAGTGCTGCTCGCGGTCTAGCGGCTAATGAGCAGTCCTTC	CSAARGLAANEQSF
TRBV28	TRBJ2-1	many	TRBD2	TGTGCCAGCAGCCAAACTAGCGTTTTGCACAATGAGCAGTTCTTC	CASSQTSVLHNEQFF
TRBV14	TRBJ2-2	many	TRBD2	TGTGCCAGCAGCCCGTTGACTAGCGGGAGGAGTGCCGGGGAGCTGTTTTTT	CASSPLTSGRSAGELFF
TRBV7-8	TRBJ2-5	many	TRBD1	TGTGCCAGCAGCCCGGGGACAGGAGGGGAGACCCAGTACTTC	CASSPGTGGETQYF
TRBV7-3	TRBJ2-1	many	TRBD2	TGTGCCAGCAGCTTAACGGGGACTAGCGGGATCCTGTATTACAATGAGCAGTTCTTC	CASSLTGTSGILYYNEQFF
TRBV20-1	TRBJ2-1	many	.	TGCAGTGCTAGGGGAAGGGACGCTGAGCAGTTCTTC	CSARGRDAEQFF
TRBV28	TRBJ1-2	many	.	TGTGCCAGCAGAGCAGGGACCACCCTTAACTATGGCTACACCTTC	CASRAGTTLNYGYTF
TRBV27	TRBJ2-2	many	.	TGTGCCAGCAGTTTCCTCCACAGGACCCCAGAGGTCATCGGCACCGGGGAGCTGTTTTTT	CASSFLHRTPEVIGTGELFF
TRBV11-3	TRBJ2-1	.	.	TGTGCCAGCAGCCACGACTTGTACAATGAGCAGTTCTTC	CASSHDLYNEQFF
TRBV28	TRBJ1-1	medium-sized	.	TGTGCCAGCAGACTACAGGGAGAGGGAAGGTCCACTGAAGCTTTCTTT	CASRLQGEGRSTEAFF
TRBV2	TRBJ1-1	.	TRBD1	TGTGCCAGCAGTGCTATGAGGACAGGGACTGAAGCTTTCTTT	CASSAMRTGTEAFF
TRBV27	TRBJ2-4	many	.	TGTGCCAGCAGTTTTGGAAACATTCAGTACTTC	CASSFGNIQYF
TRBV28	TRBJ2-7	many	TRBD1	TGTGCCAGCATGGTTAGACAGGGCTCCTACGAGCAGTACTTC	CASMVRQGSYEQYF
TRBV5-5	TRBJ1-2	many	.	TGTGCCAGCAGCTTCCTTGGGGTAGATGGCTACACCTTC	CASSFLGVDGYTF
TRBV5-8	TRBJ1-2	many	.	TGTGCCAGCAGCCCGAAGGTCGGCTACACCTTC	CASSPKVGYTF
TRBV7-3	TRBJ2-1	many	TRBD2	TGTGCCAGCAGCCGCGAACTAGCGGCTTTCAATGAGCAGTTCTTC	CASSRELAAFNEQFF
TRBV4-2	TRBJ1-6	few	.	TGTGCCAGCAGCCAAGGGCAACATAATTCACCCCTCCACTTT	CASSQGQHNSPLHF
TRBV30	TRBJ2-5	many	TRBD1	TGTGCCTGGCAAGGGACAGTGGACCAGTACTTC	CAWQGTVDQYF
TRBV29-1	TRBJ1-1	many	.	TGCAGCGTTGAGGAGGGAGTCGCTTTCTTT	CSVEEGVAFF
TRBV24-1	TRBJ2-1	many	TRBD2	TGTGCCACCAGTGCCCCAAGCGGGAGGGCTAGCAATGAGCAGTTCTTC	CATSAPSGRASNEQFF
TRBV6-1	TRBJ1-3	many	.	TGTGCCAGCAGTGCCCTTAGCGGGGCTGGAAACACCATATATTTT	CASSALSGAGNTIYF
TRBV7-2	TRBJ1-3	many	.	TGTGCCAGCAGCCCCCCAGGTCTGATCTCTGGAAACACCATATATTTT	CASSPPGLISGNTIYF
TRBV4-2	TRBJ2-2	many	.	TGTGCCAGCAGCCAAGATCGCGGTTTGAACACCGGGGAGCTGTTTTTT	CASSQDRGLNTGELFF
TRBV27	TRBJ2-5	many	.	TGTGCCAGCAGTACCCGGGACCAAGAGACCCAGTACTTC	CASSTRDQETQYF
TRBV20-1	TRBJ2-5	many	TRBD1	TGCAGTGCTAGGCCAGGGGGCGGATTGGAGACCCAGTACTTC	CSARPGGGLETQYF
TRBV20-1	TRBJ1-1	.	.	TGCAGTGCTAGAGACGGGGGTATGAACACTGAAGCTTTCTTT	CSARDGGMNTEAFF
TRBV29-1	TRBJ1-1	many	TRBD1	TGCAGCGTTGAGCGAGGAGGGGGCTGGACTGAAGCTTTCTTT	CSVERGGGWTEAFF
TRBV12-3/TRBV12-4	TRBJ2-3	few	TRBD2	TGTGCCAGCAGTTCCCGGACTAGCGCATACACTACAGATACGCAGTATTTT	CASSSRTSAYTTDTQYF
TRBV10-2	TRBJ2-4	many	TRBD1	TGCGCCAGCAGGACAGGGGTCGAAGCCAAAAACATTCAGTACTTC	CASRTGVEAKNIQYF
TRBV12-3/TRBV12-4	TRBJ2-2	many	.	TGTGCCAGCAGTCCCCGACAGGGGAGGGCCGGGGAGCTGTTTTTT	CASSPRQGRAGELFF
TRBV5-1	TRBJ1-3	.	TRBD1	TGCGCCAGCAGTCAGGGGGCGTCTGGAAACACCATATATTTT	CASSQGASGNTIYF
TRBV20-1	TRBJ1-1	many	.	TGCAGTGCTAGAGATCGGCACACTGAAGCTTTCTTT	CSARDRHTEAFF
TRBV12-3/TRBV12-4	TRBJ2-1	.	.	TGTGCCAGCAGTCCGAACCACTTGGGGAATGAGCAGTTCTTC	CASSPNHLGNEQFF
TRBV20-1	TRBJ2-7	.	TRBD1	TGCAGTGCTGGGGGACAGGGGTGGTACGAGCAGTACTTC	CSAGGQGWYEQYF
TRBV2	TRBJ2-1	many	.	TGTGCCAGCAGTGGAGGACTGAACAATGAGCAGTTCTTC	CASSGGLNNEQFF
TRBV5-1	TRBJ2-3	many	.	TGCGCCAGCAGCCTAACGGGGGCGGCCACAGATACGCAGTATTTT	CASSLTGAATDTQYF
TRBV27	TRBJ1-6	many	.	TGTGCCAGCAGTTTACCGGTTAATCTGGGCCTCCACTTT	CASSLPVNLGLHF
TRBV20-1	TRBJ1-3	.	.	TGCAGTGCTGGAAGACAGGCGGAGGGCACCATATATTTT	CSAGRQAEGTIYF
TRBV3-1	TRBJ2-1	many	.	TGTGCCAGCAGCCGGGGGTTACGCAATGAGCAGTTCTTC	CASSRGLRNEQFF
TRBV20-1	TRBJ1-1	.	TRBD1	TGCAGTGCTAGGACAGGGAGAGGGGAGAACACTGAAGCTTTCTTT	CSARTGRGENTEAFF
TRBV5-1	TRBJ1-1	many	TRBD1	TGCGCCAGCGGGCCGGAATGGGGGACAGAGGGGAAGGCTTTCTTT	CASGPEWGTEGKAFF
TRBV5-1	TRBJ2-1	.	.	TGCGCCAGCAGCAGGGGTGACAATGAGCAGTTCTTC	CASSRGDNEQFF
TRBV12-3/TRBV12-4	TRBJ1-1	many	.	TGTGCCGGCAAAACAGGATGGGCAGGTGAAGCTTTCTTT	CAGKTGWAGEAFF
TRBV5-1	TRBJ2-6	many	.	TGCGCCAGCAGCTTGACGGTTGTCAGGGGCTCTGGGGCCAACGTCCTGACTTTC	CASSLTVVRGSGANVLTF